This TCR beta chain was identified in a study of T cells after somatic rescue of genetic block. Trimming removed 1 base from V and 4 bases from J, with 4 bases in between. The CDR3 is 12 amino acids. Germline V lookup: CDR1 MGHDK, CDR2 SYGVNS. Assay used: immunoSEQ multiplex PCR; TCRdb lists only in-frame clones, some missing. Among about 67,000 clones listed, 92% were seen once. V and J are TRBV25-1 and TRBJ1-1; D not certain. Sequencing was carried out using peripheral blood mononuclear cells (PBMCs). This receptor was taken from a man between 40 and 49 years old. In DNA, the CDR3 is TGTGCCAGCAGTGAATTCGGCACTGAAGCTTTCTTT. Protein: CASSEFGTEAFF.